These T cell receptor beta chains were read from a single sample in a study of T cell changes during pregnancy in multiple sclerosis. Sequencing used immunoSEQ multiplex PCR; TCRdb keeps in-frame clones, though not all of them. This table has under 130,000 clones, 85% to 95% appearing once. The input for sequencing was peripheral blood, taken after pregnancy. These TCRs come from a female donor with multiple sclerosis, enrolled in a pregnancy study. Both conserved end residues are part of each CDR3. A D gene is named only where the DNA matches it firmly. Only some rows state a clone size, as once, few, many or a class for expanded clones.

d_call,clone_size,j_call,v_call,cdr3_nt,cdr3_aa
TRBD2,few,TRBJ2-3,TRBV19,TGTGCCACTAGACTAGCGGGAAACACAGATACGCAGTATTTT,CATRLAGNTDTQYF
TRBD1,once,TRBJ1-2,TRBV11-2,TGTGCCAGCAGCTTAGCAGGGGGGAACTATGGCTACACCTTC,CASSLAGGNYGYTF
TRBD1,-,TRBJ1-3,TRBV6-6,TGTGCCAGCGAAGATTCGGCAGGGGGTGGAAACACCATATATTTT,CASEDSAGGGNTIYF
-,-,TRBJ2-7,TRBV7-2,TGTGCCAGCAGACAGGGACTATCCTACGAGCAGTACTTC,CASRQGLSYEQYF
-,-,TRBJ2-2,TRBV5-1,TGCGCCAGCAGCATGGAAGGGGATCGTACCGGGGAGCTGTTTTTT,CASSMEGDRTGELFF
TRBD1,-,TRBJ1-2,TRBV28,TGTGCCAGCAGACTGCCCGAGGGGGCTTCGACTAACTATGGCTACACCTTC,CASRLPEGASTNYGYTF
-,-,TRBJ2-1,TRBV7-9,TGTGCCAGCACCCTCTCCACAGGGAGTTACAATGAGCAGTTCTTC,CASTLSTGSYNEQFF
TRBD2,-,TRBJ2-1,TRBV6-4,TGTGCCAGCAGTCTAGCGGGGGGCGTAAATGAGCAGTTCTTC,CASSLAGGVNEQFF
-,-,TRBJ2-3,TRBV4-2,TGTGCCAGCAGCCATGGGGTTGACAGAATAACAGATACGCAGTATTTT,CASSHGVDRITDTQYF
TRBD2,-,TRBJ2-1,TRBV7-3,TGTGCCAGCAGCTTTTGGGGGGGTTGGGACAATGAGCAGTTCTTC,CASSFWGGWDNEQFF
TRBD2,-,TRBJ2-3,TRBV15,TGTGCCACTTCAGACGGGGGGGGCCTCACAGATACGCAGTATTTT,CATSDGGGLTDTQYF
-,-,TRBJ1-2,TRBV6-1,TGTGCCAGCAGTGACCCCACAGGCTGGAACTATGGCTACACCTTC,CASSDPTGWNYGYTF
TRBD2,-,TRBJ2-3,TRBV7-9,TGTGCCAGCAGCCTCTGGCTAGCGGGGGGGAAGCGGGCAGATACGCAGTATTTT,CASSLWLAGGKRADTQYF
-,-,TRBJ1-1,TRBV7-2,TGTGCCAGCAGCTTACCAGTTTCGGGCACTGAAGCTTTCTTT,CASSLPVSGTEAFF
TRBD1,-,TRBJ2-7,TRBV5-1,TGCGCCAGCAGCTTGGACAGGGGGTACGAGCAGTACTTC,CASSLDRGYEQYF
-,-,TRBJ2-5,TRBV7-2,TGTGCCAGCAGCTTGTGGCTGGAGACCCAGTACTTC,CASSLWLETQYF
-,-,TRBJ2-2,TRBV7-9,TGTGCCAGCAGCCCAGGGGGGAAGTCCGGGGAGCTGTTTTTT,CASSPGGKSGELFF
-,-,TRBJ2-7,TRBV4-1,TGCGCCAGCAGCCATGGGGACGTCGGAGGGGCAAACGAGCAGTACTTC,CASSHGDVGGANEQYF
-,-,TRBJ2-1,TRBV10-2,TGCGCCAGCAGCACTAGCCAAAGCTCCTACAATGAGCAGTTCTTC,CASSTSQSSYNEQFF
TRBD2,-,TRBJ2-3,TRBV5-1,TGCGCCAGCAGCGGACGGGACTACCGAAGGGATACGCAGTATTTT,CASSGRDYRRDTQYF
-,-,TRBJ2-1,TRBV9,TGTGCCAGCAGCGTCGGACTTCACAATGAGCAGTTCTTC,CASSVGLHNEQFF
TRBD1,-,TRBJ2-4,TRBV7-2,TGTGCCAGCAGCATCTCCGGGACAGGGGGAACCAAAAACATTCAGTACTTC,CASSISGTGGTKNIQYF
TRBD1,-,TRBJ1-2,TRBV19,TGTGCCAGTAGTATAGGTTTTTCAGACAGGGCACTTCGTGGCTACACCTTC,CASSIGFSDRALRGYTF
TRBD1,-,TRBJ2-1,TRBV29-1,TGCAGCGTTCCCGGGACAGTCTCCTACAATGAGCAGTTCTTC,CSVPGTVSYNEQFF
TRBD2,-,TRBJ2-5,TRBV7-2,TGTGCCAGCAGCTTGGGAGCGGGGGTTCGAGAGACCCAGTACTTC,CASSLGAGVRETQYF
-,-,TRBJ2-5,TRBV7-2,TGTGCCAGCAGCTTAGAAATATTCGAGACAGTAGGACGAGAGACCCAGTACTTC,CASSLEIFETVGRETQYF
TRBD2,-,TRBJ2-5,TRBV2,TGTGCCAGCACCGAGAGAGCTAGCGGGAGTCAAACCCAGTACTTC,CASTERASGSQTQYF
-,-,TRBJ1-1,TRBV7-5,TGTGTCAGAAGCTTAGATTCAGTTTACACTGAAGCTTTCTTT,CVRSLDSVYTEAFF
TRBD2,once,TRBJ2-2,TRBV18,TGTGCCAGCTCAGCTCGACTAGCAGACACCGGGGAGCTGTTTTTT,CASSARLADTGELFF
-,-,TRBJ1-1,TRBV5-5,TGTGCCAGCAGCCGGGGGGGCCTAACGAACACTGAAGCTTTCTTT,CASSRGGLTNTEAFF
TRBD2,few,TRBJ2-3,TRBV19,TGTGCCAGTAGTATAATGGCTAGCGGGGGGGCAGGCACAGATACGCAGTATTTT,CASSIMASGGAGTDTQYF
-,-,TRBJ1-4,TRBV6-5,TGTGCCAGCAGTCCTAGGATTAATGAAAAACTGTTTTTT,CASSPRINEKLFF
-,few,TRBJ2-5,TRBV29-1,TGCAGCGTTGAGACAGCTAAAGAGACCCAGTACTTC,CSVETAKETQYF
-,-,TRBJ2-5,TRBV29-1,TGCAGCGCTCAGGGGGGCCAAGAGACCCAGTACTTC,CSAQGGQETQYF
TRBD1,-,TRBJ2-6,TRBV12-5,TGTGCTAGTATTCTAGGGGGCTCAGGGGCCAACGTCCTGACTTTC,CASILGGSGANVLTF
TRBD1,-,TRBJ2-7,TRBV4-2,TGTGCCAGCAGCCAAGGAAACATGATAGGGACAGGGTCGGGCGAGCAGTACTTC,CASSQGNMIGTGSGEQYF
TRBD1,-,TRBJ1-2,TRBV7-2,TGTGCCAGCAGCCCGCGACAGGGACGGGATGGCTACACCTTC,CASSPRQGRDGYTF
TRBD1,-,TRBJ2-1,TRBV7-3,TGTGCCAGCAGCCGGGCCCTAGGGGGCGGGCAGTTCTTC,CASSRALGGGQFF
TRBD2,-,TRBJ2-2,TRBV12-5,TGTGCTAGTGGTTTGGTTGGTAGCGGGATCGCGAACACCGGGGAGCTGTTTTTT,CASGLVGSGIANTGELFF
-,-,TRBJ2-3,TRBV5-1,TGCGCCAGCAGCCTGATCAGGGGCGAAACTAGCACAGATACGCAGTATTTT,CASSLIRGETSTDTQYF
-,once,TRBJ1-6,TRBV18,TGTGCCAGCTCACCCTCGCGAGGGCCGGATTCACCCCTCCACTTT,CASSPSRGPDSPLHF
-,-,TRBJ1-1,TRBV27,TGTGCCAGCAGTTTTTCTTCAGGGGATGAAGCTTTCTTT,CASSFSSGDEAFF
TRBD1,-,TRBJ2-7,TRBV4-2,TGTGCCAGCAGCCAAGAAGGGGGAACAGGGGTTTACGAGCAGTACTTC,CASSQEGGTGVYEQYF
-,-,TRBJ1-2,TRBV15,TGTGCCACCAGCAGAGACCTCGTAGCTGGCTACACCTTC,CATSRDLVAGYTF
TRBD1,-,TRBJ1-4,TRBV18,TGTGCCAGCTCACCCGGACAGGGTTGGGAAAAACTGTTTTTT,CASSPGQGWEKLFF
TRBD1,once,TRBJ2-1,TRBV7-2,TGTGCCAGCAGCCCCGGGACAGCCTACAATGAGCAGTTCTTC,CASSPGTAYNEQFF
TRBD2,once,TRBJ2-2,TRBV5-5,TGTGCCAGCAGCCTTGGGGTCACTAGCGGGGGGAACACCGGGGAGCTGTTTTTT,CASSLGVTSGGNTGELFF
TRBD1,-,TRBJ2-7,TRBV10-3,TGTGCCATCAGTGAGGGACAGGGAGCCTACGAGCAGTACTTC,CAISEGQGAYEQYF
-,-,TRBJ1-4,TRBV27,TGTGCCAGCAGTTTCCGTTTAGCCGTTCGGGATAAATTTGCAACTAATGAAAAACTGTTTTTT,CASSFRLAVRDKFATNEKLFF
-,-,TRBJ2-1,TRBV7-3,TGTGCCAGCAGCATACTAGGTATTAGGGACAATGAGCAGTTCTTC,CASSILGIRDNEQFF
-,-,TRBJ2-3,TRBV5-5,TGTGCCAGCAGCTTGGCCGCAGGTACAGATACGCAGTATTTT,CASSLAAGTDTQYF
-,-,TRBJ1-1,TRBV7-9,TGTGCCAGCAGCTTAGTAAACGGTTTTGAAGCTTTCTTT,CASSLVNGFEAFF
TRBD2,-,TRBJ2-7,TRBV9,TGTGCCAGCAGCGTAGGTCCGGCTAGCGGGGTATCCGAGCAGTACTTC,CASSVGPASGVSEQYF
TRBD2,-,TRBJ2-7,TRBV9,TGTGCCAGCAGCGTAGAAGGACTAGATCGCTACGAGCAGTACTTC,CASSVEGLDRYEQYF